This TCR beta chain was identified during a study of blood T cells in healthy people across ages. Sample-barcoded 5' priming and a J-beta primer mix drove a second PCR of roughly 6 to 12 cycles. Using its own MiXCR run on the 5' RACE reads, TCRdb lists one record per CDR3 protein. The sample lists 750,000 to 850,000 distinct CDR3 sequences; 20% to 25% were seen once. V lost 10 bases to trimming and J lost 7 bases, with 10 bases between them. The CDR3 sequence is 10 residues long. The data also belong to a second study, concerning T cells of mothers and their children. As that report states: Researchers put all of the extracted RNA into cDNA synthesis, using 1.5 ug per 15 ul. Mother-child pairs who were related displayed a slightly higher overlap than unrelated pairs, a difference that was non-significant.

The sequenced sample was blood. The TCR originated in a boy between 10 and 17 years old in good health. This chain links TRBV23-1 with TRBJ2-5; D remains ambiguous. TRBV23-1 is recorded as an ORF, its role being uncertain. Written as DNA, the CDR3 is TGCGCCAACCTCCTTGGGACCCAGTACTTC. This codes for CANLLGTQYF.